Detailed here is one T cell receptor beta chain. Profiled with immunoSEQ multiplex PCR; TCRdb holds only in-frame clones, not every one. This table holds 150,000 to 200,000 clones, 86% found once. The data belong to a study of blood T cell repertoires in COVID-19. Background on the study: Italy, Spain and the United States were the sources of the convalescent and acute COVID-19 samples. PBMCs, B-cell-depleted T cells, or T cells were the source of the cDNA or gDNA that made up the material.

The CDR3 is made up of 13 amino acids. The V and J ends lost 6 bases and 6 bases respectively, with 12 bases between them. The sequencing input was peripheral blood. The TCR sequence derives from a woman aged 80 or over in a cohort sampled during active or convalescent COVID-19. The chain is built from TRBV12-3 or TRBV12-4 and TRBJ2-1; maybe TRBD2 (6 bases). CDR3 bases: TGTGCCAGCAGGAGGGAGGCGGGCAATGAGCAGTTCTTC. It translates to CASRREAGNEQFF.